Below are 16 T cell receptor beta chains sequenced from a single sample in a study of T cells in tuberculosis. Clones were read by immunoSEQ multiplex PCR, and TCRdb kept only the in-frame ones, dropping some. The sample includes tens of thousands of clones, under 95% seen only once; the top ten take 2.4%. Documented time point: new active TB diagnosis, blood taken before or within 7 days of starting treatment. Sequences were derived from PBMCs, sampled at tuberculosis diagnosis. The receptor source for this set is an adult with tuberculosis.

Turning to this clone: This sample also contains other DNA sequences that code for the same CDR3. V gene TRBV2 combines with J gene TRBJ2-3; possible D gene TRBD1, 6 bases. The V end was cut by 1 base, the J end by 0 bases, with 8 bases between. This CDR3 spans 15 amino acids. The germline gives CDR1 SNHLY, CDR2 FYNNEI. In DNA, the CDR3 is TGTGCCAGCAGTGAAGGGACAGCAAGCACAGATACGCAGTATTTT. Protein: CASSEGTASTDTQYF.

The chain is built from TRBV30 and TRBJ2-1; 8 bases map to TRBD1. Trimming at V came to 1 base and at J to 0 bases, leaving 11 bases not matched to a gene. CDR3 length equals 18 residues. Germline values: CDR1 GTSNPN, CDR2 SVGIG (reference sequence). The CDR3 region is CAWSGRTLTGDSYNEQFF. The DNA for the CDR3 is TGTGCCTGGAGTGGAAGAACCCTGACAGGGGACTCCTACAATGAGCAGTTCTTC.

This rearrangement joins TRBV6-5 to TRBJ1-1, with TRBD1 matching over 8 bases. The CDR3 extends over 13 amino acids. CDR1 is MNHEY and CDR2 is SVGAGI in the germline V gene. V lost 2 bases to trimming and J lost 5 bases; unmatched junction nucleotides: 1. The CDR3 nucleotides read TGTGCCAGCAGTTACCGACAGGGGACTGAAGCTTTCTTT. The encoded protein is CASSYRQGTEAFF.

The chain uses TRBV9 and TRBJ2-2; maybe TRBD1 (6 bases). V gave up 0 bases and J gave up 0 bases, with 6 bases separating them. Per the germline V gene, CDR1 is SGDLS and CDR2 is YYNGEE. The CDR3 spans 15 residues. CDR3 in amino acids: CASSVAGANTGELFF. In nucleotides, the CDR3 is TGTGCCAGCAGCGTAGCAGGGGCGAACACCGGGGAGCTGTTTTTT.

The V gene is TRBV29-1, the J gene TRBJ2-1, with 11 bases matching TRBD2. The CDR3 consists of 15 residues. The trim removed 2 bases at V and 8 bases at J, leaving 8 bases unmatched. From germline, CDR1 is SQVTM and CDR2 ANQGSEA. CDR3 in amino acids: CSVERDSGGADEQFF. The CDR3 nucleotides read TGCAGCGTTGAACGGGATAGCGGGGGGGCCGATGAGCAGTTCTTC.

This clone was observed once. V usage is TRBV25-1 and J usage is TRBJ2-7; 8 bases are shared with TRBD2. The CDR3 length is 15 residues. Germline V gene sequence: CDR1 MGHDK, CDR2 SYGVNS. V gave up 4 bases and J gave up 4 bases; unmatched junction bases: 9. CDR3 protein: CASSGPTGGGYEQYF. CDR3 DNA sequence: TGTGCCAGCAGTGGTCCGACAGGCGGGGGGTACGAGCAGTACTTC.

The chain uses TRBV15 and TRBJ2-1; 7 nucleotides match TRBD2. The CDR3 spans 14 residues. Losses at the gene ends were 5 bases for V and 1 base for J; bases not matched to a gene: 2. The germline gives CDR1 LNHNV, CDR2 YYDKDF (reference sequence). DNA for the CDR3: TGTGCCACCAGCGGGGGGGGTTCCTACAATGAGCAGTTCTTC. Translation gives CATSGGGSYNEQFF.

This chain links TRBV6-5 with TRBJ1-1, with D perhaps matching TRBD1 (5 bases). CDR1 and CDR2 from the germline V gene are MNHEY and SVGAGI. V shed 2 bases and J shed 1 base, with 11 bases lying between them. CDR3 length: 15 amino acids. CDR3 nucleotides: TGTGCCAGCAGTTACCCAAGGGGCCAGAACACTGAAGCTTTCTTT. It specifies CASSYPRGQNTEAFF.

The chain uses TRBV27 and TRBJ1-5, with D possibly being TRBD1 (5 bases). The CDR3 contains 16 residues. Deletions cut 4 bases from V and 0 bases from J, with 13 bases between. The V gene's germline CDR1 is MNHEY and CDR2 SMNVEV (reference sequence). The CDR3 DNA reads as TGTGCCAGCAGTTCAACAGGCAAATCTAGCAATCAGCCCCAGCATTTT. Its protein product is CASSSTGKSSNQPQHF.

The chain couples TRBV14 to TRBJ2-1; 10 bases map to TRBD2. The CDR3 contains 16 residues. Germline-derived CDR1 and CDR2 are SGHDN and FVKESK. V trimming: 4 bases; J trimming: 3 bases; junction bases outside the gene matches: 6. The CDR3 here is CASSRVAGGNYNEQFF. The CDR3 DNA is TGTGCCAGCAGCCGAGTAGCGGGGGGTAACTACAATGAGCAGTTCTTC.

The chain combines TRBV19 with TRBJ1-1; no firm D call. The CDR3 sequence is 16 residues long. V gave up 5 bases and J gave up 2 bases, with 18 bases separating them. Germline CDR1 and CDR2: LNHDA and SQIVND (reference sequence). The CDR3 region is CASSLWASLFNTEAFF. In nucleotides, the CDR3 is TGTGCCAGTAGTCTCTGGGCCTCGCTGTTTAACACTGAAGCTTTCTTT. Looking up the rest from reference TRBV19 and TRBJ1-1 gives the full variable domain: DGGITQSPKYLFRKEGQNVTLSCEQNLNHDAMYWYRQDPGQGLRLIYYSQIVNDFQKGDIAEGYSVSREKKESFPLTVTSAQKNPTAFYLCASSLWASLFNTEAFFGQGTRLTVV.

CDR3 sequence (DNA): TGTGCCAGCAGCCCGACTAGCGGGGGCCGATACAATGAGCAGTTCTTC. It encodes CASSPTSGGRYNEQFF. The gene calls are TRBV7-6 and TRBJ2-1; 12 bases align to TRBD2. V gave up 5 bases and J gave up 4 bases; unmatched junction bases: 6. This CDR3 is 16 amino acids long. Germline assignment: CDR1 SGHVS and CDR2 FNYEAQ.

V and J are TRBV30 and TRBJ2-1; 8 nucleotides line up with TRBD2. This CDR3 contains 14 residues. Germline values: CDR1 GTSNPN, CDR2 SVGIG (reference sequence). With V trimmed by 2 bases and J by 7 bases, 7 bases remained unmatched. The DNA for the CDR3 is TGTGCCTGGAGTCCAAGCGGGGGTCGTAATGAGCAGTTCTTC. As protein: CAWSPSGGRNEQFF.

This chain links TRBV5-1 with TRBJ2-3; tentative D call: TRBD2 (5 bases). Per the germline V gene, CDR1 is SGHRS and CDR2 is YFSETQ. The CDR3 covers 14 residues. V lost 4 bases and J 4 bases, leaving 13 bases between the germline ends. The CDR3 DNA reads TGCGCCAGCAGCCCGGGGAGAATTTCAGATACGCAGTATTTT. Translation gives CASSPGRISDTQYF.

This chain uses TRBV19 with TRBJ1-1; 7 bases match TRBD1. The germline CDR1 and CDR2 sequences are LNHDA and SQIVND (reference sequence). CDR3 length equals 16 residues. The V and J ends lost 3 bases and 1 base, in that order; junction bases with no gene match: 8. CDR3 amino acids: CASSILGQGGNTEAFF. As DNA, the CDR3 is TGTGCCAGTAGTATCCTAGGGCAGGGGGGGAACACTGAAGCTTTCTTT.

This sequence joins TRBV27 and TRBJ1-2, with no clear D. This CDR3 contains 14 residues. CDR1 and CDR2 from the germline V gene are MNHEY and SMNVEV (reference sequence). V lost 3 bases to trimming and J lost 6 bases, with 14 bases between them. For the CDR3, the DNA is TGTGCCAGCAGTTTCACTACTTCGGGGAATGGCTACACCTTC. This translates into CASSFTTSGNGYTF.